Listed below are T cell receptor beta chains from one sample, sequenced in a study of cytomegalovirus exposure and HLA in healthy donors. Profiled with immunoSEQ multiplex PCR; TCRdb holds only in-frame clones, not every one. The data contain 75,000 to 90,000 clones, around 85% of them singletons. Material for sequencing was PBMCs. These receptor sequences come from a man in his forties in good health and CMV-seropositive. Both conserved end residues are part of each CDR3. D genes are given only for firm matches. Clone sizes are given selectively: once, few, many, or a class where the clone is expanded.

clone size: -; V gene: TRBV6-1; J gene: TRBJ1-3; D gene: -; CDR3 DNA: TGTGCCAGCAGTGTTTCGGTAGGGAGCTCTGGAAGCACCATATATTTT; CDR3 protein: CASSVSVGSSGSTIYF
clone size: -; V gene: TRBV7-8; J gene: TRBJ2-7; D gene: -; CDR3 DNA: TGTGCCAGCAGCTTAGAGACAGCTACGTGGGTGCAGTACTTC; CDR3 protein: CASSLETATWVQYF
clone size: -; V gene: TRBV7-2; J gene: TRBJ2-7; D gene: -; CDR3 DNA: TGTGCCAGCAGCTTAGCATTGGGGCCCGACCAGGGATTCCCCTCCTACGAGCAGTACTTC; CDR3 protein: CASSLALGPDQGFPSYEQYF
clone size: -; V gene: TRBV6-1; J gene: TRBJ2-5; D gene: -; CDR3 DNA: TGTGCCAGCAGTGTTCGGGGAGAAGAGACCCAGTACTTC; CDR3 protein: CASSVRGEETQYF
clone size: -; V gene: TRBV18; J gene: TRBJ1-1; D gene: -; CDR3 DNA: TGTGCCAGCTCACCCGGAGGGAACACTGAAGCTTTCTTT; CDR3 protein: CASSPGGNTEAFF
clone size: few; V gene: TRBV11-3; J gene: TRBJ1-6; D gene: -; CDR3 DNA: TGTGCCAGCAGCCCAGGCGGACAGACCTATAATTCACCCCTCCACTTT; CDR3 protein: CASSPGGQTYNSPLHF
clone size: few; V gene: TRBV5-6; J gene: TRBJ2-1; D gene: TRBD2; CDR3 DNA: TGTGCCAGCAGCCCCGGACTAGAAAACAATGAGCAGTTCTTC; CDR3 protein: CASSPGLENNEQFF
clone size: -; V gene: TRBV10-3; J gene: TRBJ1-6; D gene: TRBD1; CDR3 DNA: TGTGCCATCAGTGGGGACGTCGGGGCAGGGGGCAATTCACCCCTCCACTTT; CDR3 protein: CAISGDVGAGGNSPLHF
clone size: -; V gene: TRBV4-1; J gene: TRBJ2-5; D gene: TRBD1; CDR3 DNA: TGCGCCAGCAGCCAAGACAGGAGGAACAGGGGCCAAGAGACCCAGTACTTC; CDR3 protein: CASSQDRRNRGQETQYF
clone size: -; V gene: TRBV12-5; J gene: TRBJ2-1; D gene: -; CDR3 DNA: TGTGCTAGTGCCACGGACTCAAAGGATGAGCAGTTCTTC; CDR3 protein: CASATDSKDEQFF
clone size: -; V gene: TRBV7-3; J gene: TRBJ2-5; D gene: TRBD2; CDR3 DNA: TGTGCCAGCAGCTTAGCGGGAGGGCCGCTAGAGACCCAGTACTTC; CDR3 protein: CASSLAGGPLETQYF
clone size: many; V gene: TRBV7-2; J gene: TRBJ2-4; D gene: -; CDR3 DNA: TGTGCCAGCAGCTCAGGGTTGGGCAAAAACATTCAGTACTTC; CDR3 protein: CASSSGLGKNIQYF
clone size: -; V gene: TRBV25-1; J gene: TRBJ1-1; D gene: TRBD1; CDR3 DNA: TGTGCCAGCAGTGTTTGGACAGGCCGGAACACTGAAGCTTTCTTT; CDR3 protein: CASSVWTGRNTEAFF
clone size: -; V gene: TRBV6-5; J gene: TRBJ1-2; D gene: TRBD1; CDR3 DNA: TGTGCCAGCAGTTACTCGGGACAGGGGGCCGGCTACACCTTC; CDR3 protein: CASSYSGQGAGYTF
clone size: few; V gene: TRBV4-1; J gene: TRBJ1-2; D gene: -; CDR3 DNA: TGCGCCAGCAGCCCCTCCGCAACAGGGACGTATGGCTACACCTTC; CDR3 protein: CASSPSATGTYGYTF
clone size: -; V gene: TRBV5-5; J gene: TRBJ2-7; D gene: -; CDR3 DNA: TGTGCCAGCAGCCCAGTGGCTAGCGAGCTCTACGAGCAGTACTTC; CDR3 protein: CASSPVASELYEQYF
clone size: -; V gene: TRBV7-2; J gene: TRBJ2-5; D gene: TRBD2; CDR3 DNA: TGTGCCAGCAGCTTAGCGGGGGGGTCCCAAGAGACCCAGTACTTC; CDR3 protein: CASSLAGGSQETQYF
clone size: -; V gene: TRBV30; J gene: TRBJ2-3; D gene: TRBD2; CDR3 DNA: TGTGCCTGGAGTAACGGACTAGGGAGAGATACGCAGTATTTT; CDR3 protein: CAWSNGLGRDTQYF
clone size: -; V gene: TRBV19; J gene: TRBJ2-3; D gene: TRBD2; CDR3 DNA: TGTGCCAGTAGTATCACTAGCGGGAGAATAACAGATACGCAGTATTTT; CDR3 protein: CASSITSGRITDTQYF
clone size: once; V gene: TRBV7-2; J gene: TRBJ1-2; D gene: -; CDR3 DNA: TGTGCCAGCAGCTTAGGAAAAGGACTCCGGGTGCCAGATGGCTACACCTTC; CDR3 protein: CASSLGKGLRVPDGYTF
clone size: -; V gene: TRBV25-1; J gene: TRBJ1-2; D gene: TRBD1; CDR3 DNA: TGTGCCAGCAGTTACCAGGGGGCTTACTATGGCTACACCTTC; CDR3 protein: CASSYQGAYYGYTF
clone size: -; V gene: TRBV5-6; J gene: TRBJ1-2; D gene: -; CDR3 DNA: TGTGCCAGCAGAGTCGCAGGGGCCTTTATGAAGGATGGCTACACCTTC; CDR3 protein: CASRVAGAFMKDGYTF
clone size: -; V gene: TRBV18; J gene: TRBJ2-3; D gene: TRBD2; CDR3 DNA: TGTGCCAGCTCACCACCAGCGGGAGCGGATACGCAGTATTTT; CDR3 protein: CASSPPAGADTQYF
clone size: -; V gene: TRBV5-1; J gene: TRBJ2-1; D gene: -; CDR3 DNA: TGCGCCAGCAGCCCCGGGACACTACGAGGCAATGAGCAGTTCTTC; CDR3 protein: CASSPGTLRGNEQFF
clone size: -; V gene: TRBV28; J gene: TRBJ2-3; D gene: -; CDR3 DNA: TGTGCCAGCAGACCCGGAGGGAACACAGATACGCAGTATTTT; CDR3 protein: CASRPGGNTDTQYF
clone size: -; V gene: TRBV7-2; J gene: TRBJ1-5; D gene: -; CDR3 DNA: TGTGCCAGCAGCCCCGGGGGAAATAGCAATCAGCCCCAGCATTTT; CDR3 protein: CASSPGGNSNQPQHF
clone size: -; V gene: TRBV15; J gene: TRBJ2-5; D gene: TRBD2; CDR3 DNA: TGTGCCACCAGCCTTAGCGGGGGGGCTTGGACCCAGTACTTC; CDR3 protein: CATSLSGGAWTQYF
clone size: -; V gene: TRBV29-1; J gene: TRBJ1-2; D gene: TRBD1; CDR3 DNA: TGCAGCGTTGCACAGGGGGCTGATGGCTACACCTTC; CDR3 protein: CSVAQGADGYTF
clone size: -; V gene: TRBV10-2; J gene: TRBJ2-5; D gene: TRBD1; CDR3 DNA: TGCGCCAGCGCTCGGGACAGCCAAGAGACCCAGTACTTC; CDR3 protein: CASARDSQETQYF
clone size: -; V gene: TRBV19; J gene: TRBJ2-3; D gene: -; CDR3 DNA: TGTGCCAGTAGTATCGCAGATACGCAGTATTTT; CDR3 protein: CASSIADTQYF
clone size: -; V gene: TRBV28; J gene: TRBJ2-7; D gene: TRBD1; CDR3 DNA: TGTGCCAGCAGTTCCCACACCCCTGCAGGGGGCTACGAGCAGTACTTC; CDR3 protein: CASSSHTPAGGYEQYF
clone size: -; V gene: TRBV6-1; J gene: TRBJ1-3; D gene: TRBD1; CDR3 DNA: TGTGCCAGCAGAGAAAGTGGACAGGCGATCTCTGGAAACACCATATATTTT; CDR3 protein: CASRESGQAISGNTIYF
clone size: -; V gene: TRBV19; J gene: TRBJ2-4; D gene: -; CDR3 DNA: TGTGCCACTGACGAGGGACACAAAAGGGGCATTCAGTACTTC; CDR3 protein: CATDEGHKRGIQYF
clone size: -; V gene: TRBV9; J gene: TRBJ1-3; D gene: TRBD1; CDR3 DNA: TGTGCCAGCAGCGTGGGAACAGGGGCTGGAAACACCATATATTTT; CDR3 protein: CASSVGTGAGNTIYF
clone size: -; V gene: TRBV5-1; J gene: TRBJ1-6; D gene: -; CDR3 DNA: TGCGCCAGCAGCTTTGCCGACAGGAACGGGTCACCCCTCCACTTT; CDR3 protein: CASSFADRNGSPLHF
clone size: -; V gene: TRBV30; J gene: TRBJ2-4; D gene: TRBD1; CDR3 DNA: TGTGCCTGGAGCCAGGGGGCTTTAGCCAAAAACATTCAGTACTTC; CDR3 protein: CAWSQGALAKNIQYF